Sequencing of this T cell receptor (beta chain) was carried out in a study of T cells in Graves' hyperthyroidism and ophthalmopathy (dated by TCRdb to about 2019). With regard to the full study: Peripheral blood was collected at initial diagnosis, before any treatment. TCR V-J signatures able to tell the groups apart were searched for in a discovery cohort of approximately 95 patients, of whom over 40 had Graves' ophthalmopathy and 57 had stable Graves' hyperthyroidism. Whether ophthalmopathy could be predicted prospectively was tested in an independent validation cohort made up of approximately 19 hyperthyroidism patients plus 17 patients who later progressed to ophthalmopathy. The 100 discovery patients were randomly split 7:3 into training and test sets. In six Graves' hyperthyroidism patients, the study also compared T-cell repertoires from thyroid tissue with T-cell repertoires from blood. Following sampling, methimazole starting at 30 mg daily was given to hyperthyroidism patients, and high-dose intravenous methylprednisolone was given to ophthalmopathy patients. The paper reports TCR Vbeta CDR3 sequencing of over 130 peripheral blood samples: fewer than 50 ophthalmopathy, fewer than 85 hyperthyroidism and approximately 17 progressor patients. General study outcomes and caveats: Most expanded thyroid clonotypes (frequency above 0.001) were also detected in blood, suggesting blood repertoires may reflect thyroid immune responses. In validation, the model predicted progression to ophthalmopathy a median of about 6.8 months before onset, with roughly 70% sensitivity and 72.22% specificity. A 13 V-J signature model separated ophthalmopathy from stable hyperthyroidism, with about 90% sensitivity and 81.08% specificity in cross-validation and 80%/75% in testing. No statistical method was used to fix the sample size in advance, and group allocation was not hidden from the investigators.

Many counts were recorded for this clonotype. Its antigen specificity is not known. No base qualities exist here, and no much larger clone lies one base off it. Moderately to severely active disease, a Clinical Activity Score of at least 3, a NOSPECS grade of at least 4, and a duration under 3 months were present in ophthalmopathy patients. Exclusion was applied to patients with uncontrolled infections, other autoimmune diseases, pregnancy or lactation. Clinical symptoms, serum thyroxine and TRAb, thyroid ultrasound, and orbital computed tomography formed the basis for the diagnoses. PBMCs were isolated from roughly 10 ml of fresh peripheral blood by Ficoll-Paque density gradient centrifugation. Trizol reagent was used to extract total RNA, and RNA quality was then checked on an Agilent 2100 Bioanalyzer. From V the trimming removes 3 bases and from J it removes 4 bases, while the gene matches leave 8 bases of the junction unaccounted for. CDR1 and CDR2, looked up from the germline V gene, are SNHLY and FYNNEI. The CDR3 numbers 16 residues from cysteine through phenylalanine. Just the 48-base CDR3 DNA is kept, in frame starting at base 1.

The TCR beta CDR3 regions were amplified from the RNA transcripts. For the first round of RT-PCR on the TCR CDR3, the HTBI primer set was used together with the Qiagen OneStep RT-PCR kit. The libraries were constructed in a second round of multiplex PCR and then size-selected and purified. The libraries were sequenced on an Illumina HiSeq2000 using paired-end 100 bp reads. Under the source paper's analysis protocol: Raw data were processed with SOAPnuke, discarding reads with adapters, uncalled bases, mean Phred below 15, or no exact constant-primer or identifier match. COPE v1.2.5 was used to merge high-quality paired reads, and clonotypes were defined as unique nucleotide sequences. Clonotypes were aligned to IMGT TRBV, TRBD and TRBJ reference segments using MiTCR v1.1. Only V-J combinations with frequency above 0.0001, covering about 99% of repertoires, were analysed. The TCS score was defined as the ratio of F50 (clonal expansion) to E x V (chaos), calculated using BLOSUM62-based TCRdist between CDR3 peptides within each V-J. Welch's t-statistics and random forest reduced around 550 V-J features to 13, which were used in a naive Bayes classifier (R e1071). TCRdb reran the public reads through fastp at Q25 and MiXCR, keeping productive beta chains. Records with the same CDR3 protein are collapsed into one entry carrying the most frequent genes and DNA. The V and J calls, along with clone size, are taken from TCRdb and not from the paper's own processing. For this sample there are 450,000 to 600,000 distinct CDR3 sequences; about 20% appear just once. The ten largest clones take up 40% to 50% of the sample.

The V gene is TRBV2 and the J gene is TRBJ2-7; TRBD2 aligns with 11 central bases. This clonotype was obtained from a man aged 40-49 years with Graves' ophthalmopathy. Sequenced: blood. The nucleotide sequence is TGTGCCAGCAGTGAGCGGAGTGGACTAGCGGGTTACGAGCAGTACTTC. It encodes CASSERSGLAGYEQYF.